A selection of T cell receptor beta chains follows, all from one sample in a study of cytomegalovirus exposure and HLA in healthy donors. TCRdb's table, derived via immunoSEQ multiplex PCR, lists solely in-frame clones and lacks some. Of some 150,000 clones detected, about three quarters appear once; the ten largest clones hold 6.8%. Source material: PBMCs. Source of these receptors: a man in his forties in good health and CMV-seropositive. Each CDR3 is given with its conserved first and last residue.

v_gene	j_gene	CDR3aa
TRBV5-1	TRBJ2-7	CASSLGGGGRGYEQYF
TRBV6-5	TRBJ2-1	CASSYQTGVGEQFF
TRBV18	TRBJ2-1	CASSPPFRAGAYNEQFF
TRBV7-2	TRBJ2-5	CASSLGGRGTAETQYF
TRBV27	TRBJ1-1	CASSLQEDTEAFF
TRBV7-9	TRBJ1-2	CASSLAVPNYGYTF
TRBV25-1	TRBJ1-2	CASWERENGYTF
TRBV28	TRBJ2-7	CASSLGGTQTYEQYF
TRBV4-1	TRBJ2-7	CASSQEVGEQYF
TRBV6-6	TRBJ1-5	CASSTLAGYSNQPQHF
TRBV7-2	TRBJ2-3	CASSLAAGVDTQYF
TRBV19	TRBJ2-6	CASSTPGQGTGANVLTF
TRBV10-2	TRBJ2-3	CASSDPKREVSDTQYF
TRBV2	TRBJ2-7	CASSEPLRFYEQYF
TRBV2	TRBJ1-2	CASFSGTGGEVYGYTF
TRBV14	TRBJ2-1	CASSQGLAGVGEQFF
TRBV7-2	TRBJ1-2	CASSFPMTLGYTF
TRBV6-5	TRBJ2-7	CASSYFGRAGYEQYF
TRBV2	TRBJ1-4	CASRTTGVREKLFF
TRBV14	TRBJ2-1	CASSRLAGYNEQFF
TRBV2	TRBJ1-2	CASRPRQAMDYGYTF
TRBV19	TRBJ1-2	CASSIVNPLTGGWNYGYTF
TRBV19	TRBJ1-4	CASQTGATAEKLFF
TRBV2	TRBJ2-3	CASSPGLAADTQYF
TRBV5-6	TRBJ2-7	CASSLTGGYEQYF
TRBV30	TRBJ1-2	CAWRADKNYGYTF
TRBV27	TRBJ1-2	CASSFSGTVGYGYTF
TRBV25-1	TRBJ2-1	CASSPPGGTSGYNEQFF
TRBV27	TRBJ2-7	CASSLGRTGNAGYEQYF
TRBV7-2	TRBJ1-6	CASSLRQTGEYSPLHF
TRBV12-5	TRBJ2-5	CASVLGGFQETQYF
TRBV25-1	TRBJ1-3	CASSDPTGGSGNTIYF
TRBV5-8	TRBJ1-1	CASSFGSGHYTTEAFF
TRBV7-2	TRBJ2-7	CASSSGPGLLYEQYF
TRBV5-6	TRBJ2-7	CASSRSYEQYF
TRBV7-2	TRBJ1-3	CASSLAGGGHSGNTIYF